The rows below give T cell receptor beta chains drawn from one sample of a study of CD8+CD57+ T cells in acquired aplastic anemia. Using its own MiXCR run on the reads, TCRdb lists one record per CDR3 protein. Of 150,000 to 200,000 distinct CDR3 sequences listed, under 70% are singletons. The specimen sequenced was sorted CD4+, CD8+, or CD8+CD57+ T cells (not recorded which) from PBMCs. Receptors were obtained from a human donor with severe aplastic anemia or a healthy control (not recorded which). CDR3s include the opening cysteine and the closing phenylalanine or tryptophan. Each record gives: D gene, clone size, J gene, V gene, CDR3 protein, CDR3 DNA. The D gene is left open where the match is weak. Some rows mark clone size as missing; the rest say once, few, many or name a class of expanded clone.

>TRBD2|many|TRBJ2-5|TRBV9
CASSGGLAETQYF
TGTGCCAGCAGCGGCGGACTAGCGGAGACCCAGTACTTC
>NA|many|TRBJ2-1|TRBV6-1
CASSEVGADWSEQFF
TGTGCCAGCAGTGAAGTGGGTGCGGACTGGAGTGAGCAGTTCTTC
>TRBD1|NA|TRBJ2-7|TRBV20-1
CSAGLRDRGLDGQYF
TGCAGTGCTGGCTTACGGGACAGGGGGCTGGACGGGCAGTACTTC
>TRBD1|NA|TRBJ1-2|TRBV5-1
CASSFDRENYGYTF
TGCGCCAGCAGCTTCGACAGGGAGAACTATGGCTACACCTTC
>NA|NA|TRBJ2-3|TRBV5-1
CASSLSAEFGTQYF
TGTGCCAGCAGCTTATCCGCGGAGTTTGGTACGCAGTATTTT
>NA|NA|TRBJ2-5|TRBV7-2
CASSTSYQETQYF
TGTGCCAGCAGCACTAGTTATCAAGAGACCCAGTACTTC
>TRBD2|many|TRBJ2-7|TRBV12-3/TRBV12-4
CASSPGLARYEQYF
TGTGCCAGCAGCCCGGGACTAGCACGCTACGAGCAGTACTTC
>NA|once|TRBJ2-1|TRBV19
CASRPQGSSYNEQFF
TGTGCCAGTAGACCACAGGGCAGCTCCTACAATGAGCAGTTCTTC
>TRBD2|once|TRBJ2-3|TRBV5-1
CASSLGRTLAGGIDTQYF
TGCGCCAGCAGCTTGGGCAGGACACTAGCGGGAGGTATAGATACGCAGTATTTT
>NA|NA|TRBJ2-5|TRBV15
CATSREQVRETQYF
TGTGCCACCAGCAGAGAACAGGTTAGGGAGACCCAGTACTTC
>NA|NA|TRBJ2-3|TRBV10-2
CASISLYDPAWGVTDTQYF
TGCGCCAGCATCTCTCTTTATGACCCTGCCTGGGGGGTCACAGATACGCAGTATTTT
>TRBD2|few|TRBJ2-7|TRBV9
CASSLVPQTSVYEQYF
TGTGCCAGCAGCTTAGTCCCCCAGACTAGCGTTTACGAGCAGTACTTC
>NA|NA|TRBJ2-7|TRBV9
CVSSAAGSEQYF
TGTGTCAGCAGCGCCGCCGGTAGCGAGCAGTACTTC
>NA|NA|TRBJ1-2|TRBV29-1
CSVERAAIYGYTF
TGCAGCGTTGAACGGGCGGCGATCTATGGCTACACCTTC
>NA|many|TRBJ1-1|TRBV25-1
CASSEYNSGTEAFF
TGTGCCAGCAGTGAATATAACTCGGGCACTGAAGCTTTCTTT
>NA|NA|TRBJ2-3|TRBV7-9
CASSQRAVGTDTQYF
TGTGCCAGCAGCCAAAGGGCCGTGGGAACGGATACGCAGTATTTT